The 10 T cell receptor beta chains given below trace back to one sample, sequenced in a study of OX40 agonist ivuxolimab in advanced cancers. Only in-frame clones appear in the TCRdb table, and some are missing; sequencing was by immunoSEQ multiplex PCR. The sample consists of about 21,000 clones, approximately 81% of them appearing once. Material: CD4+ or CD8+ T cells sorted from blood, obtained in a trial of the OX40 agonist ivuxolimab. These receptors were obtained from an adult with an advanced solid tumor such as melanoma, head and neck, liver or kidney cancer.

The rearrangement uses TRBV11-1 and TRBJ1-1; D not certain. The V gene's germline CDR1 is SGHAT and CDR2 FQDESV (reference sequence). The V gene lost 5 bases and the J gene lost 3 bases, with 16 bases spanning the gap. The CDR3 extends over 15 amino acids. CDR3 protein: CASSPFRTWDTEAFF. The CDR3 DNA follows: TGTGCCAGCAGCCCTTTTCGGACTTGGGACACTGAAGCTTTCTTT.

The chain is built from TRBV27 and TRBJ1-1; D uncertain. V lost 6 bases to trimming and J lost 1 base, with 6 bases between them. The CDR3 covers 12 residues. CDR1 is MNHEY, CDR2 SMNVEV, per germline (reference sequence). DNA of the CDR3: TGTGCCAGCAGGAGGTGGAACACTGAAGCTTTCTTT. Its translation is CASRRWNTEAFF.

A few counts support this clone. V gene TRBV7-9 combines with J gene TRBJ1-2; 8 bases line up with TRBD1. The germline V gene has CDR1 SEHNR and CDR2 FQNEAQ (reference sequence). This CDR3 region has 17 residues. Unmatched junction bases numbered 12, after V lost 4 bases and J lost 2 bases. CDR3: CASSYLRGPSGNYGYTF. In nucleotides, the CDR3 is TGTGCCAGCAGCTACCTCAGGGGGCCTTCAGGGAACTATGGCTACACCTTC.

This clone was found once. This chain connects TRBV15 to TRBJ2-4, with D hard to call. V was clipped by 3 bases and J by 0 bases, with 12 bases between them. Germline V gene lookup returns CDR1 LNHNV and CDR2 YYDKDF (reference sequence). The CDR3 loop spans 16 amino acids. CDR3 nucleotides: TGTGCCACCAGCAGCGCCTCCAGGCTAGCCAAAAACATTCAGTACTTC. Residues: CATSSASRLAKNIQYF.

V usage is TRBV2 and J usage is TRBJ2-5; D is ambiguous. Germline V lookup: CDR1 SNHLY, CDR2 FYNNEI. The length of the CDR3 is 12 residues. V was shortened by 5 bases and J by 0 bases, with 4 bases between the two germline ends. CDR3 coding DNA: TGTGCCAGCAGTTATAACCAAGAGACCCAGTACTTC. Its protein is CASSYNQETQYF.

V and J are TRBV9 and TRBJ2-7, with D perhaps assigned TRBD1 or TRBD2 (5 bases each). The CDR3 sequence is 12 residues long. Trimming left V 3 bases short and J 4 bases short, with 8 bases between. Germline V gives CDR1 SGDLS, CDR2 YYNGEE. The CDR3 is CASSGDGYEQYF. The CDR3 DNA is TGTGCCAGCAGCGGGGACGGGTACGAGCAGTACTTC.

The rearrangement uses TRBV27 and TRBJ1-2, with 8 bases identical to TRBD1. Trimming at V came to 2 bases and at J to 6 bases, leaving 2 bases not matched to a gene. Per germline, CDR1 MNHEY and CDR2 SMNVEV (reference sequence). This CDR3 is built from 13 residues. The CDR3 coding sequence is TGTGCCAGCAGTTTAGACAGGGGACATGGCTACACCTTC. It encodes CASSLDRGHGYTF.

This clone has only one observation. The rearrangement uses TRBV6-5 and TRBJ2-1; 8 bases match TRBD1. This CDR3 has 15 residues. The ends lost 2 bases at V and 9 bases at J; junction bases unmatched: 9. In germline, CDR1 is MNHEY, CDR2 SVGAGI. The CDR3 spells CASSYATTGVAEQFF. In DNA, the CDR3 is TGTGCCAGCAGTTACGCGACGACAGGGGTGGCTGAGCAGTTCTTC.

The gene calls are TRBV10-3 and TRBJ2-2; no firm D call. The V and J ends lost 2 bases and 3 bases respectively, with 4 bases between them. The CDR3 sequence is 13 residues long. Germline CDR1 reads ENHRY; CDR2 reads SYGVKD. The CDR3 spells CAISEGYTGELFF. CDR3 DNA sequence: TGTGCCATCAGTGAGGGGTACACCGGGGAGCTGTTTTTT.

The chain is built from TRBV5-1 and TRBJ1-5, with no clear D. V lost 2 bases, J lost 1 base, and 10 bases lay in between. This CDR3 has 15 amino acids. Germline CDR1 SGHRS, CDR2 YFSETQ. The CDR3 region has the DNA TGCGCCAGCAGCTTAGGAGGTGGGAGCAATCAGCCCCAGCATTTT. Translated: CASSLGGGSNQPQHF.